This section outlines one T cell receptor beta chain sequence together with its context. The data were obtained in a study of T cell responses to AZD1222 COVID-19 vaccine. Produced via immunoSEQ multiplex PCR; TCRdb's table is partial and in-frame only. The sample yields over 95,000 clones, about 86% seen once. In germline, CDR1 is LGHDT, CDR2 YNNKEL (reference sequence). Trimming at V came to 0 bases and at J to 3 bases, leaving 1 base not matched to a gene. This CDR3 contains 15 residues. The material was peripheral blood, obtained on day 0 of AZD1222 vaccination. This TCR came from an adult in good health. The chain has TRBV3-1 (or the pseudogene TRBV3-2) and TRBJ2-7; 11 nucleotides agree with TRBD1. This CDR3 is CASSQDGTGGYEQYF. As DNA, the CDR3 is TGTGCCAGCAGCCAAGACGGGACAGGGGGCTACGAGCAGTACTTC.